The clone carrying this TCR beta chain turned up a few times. Its antigen is currently unknown. CDR3 regions were amplified by Arm-PCR using iRepertoire HTBI primers to build TCR beta libraries. TCRdb processed the multiplex PCR reads anew with MiXCR; each CDR3 protein has one entry. The sample contains some 470,000 distinct CDR3 sequences, about 22% of which appear only once. This sample is part of a study of regulatory T cells in long-lasting Graves disease. Overall study results and limits: Those with persistent Graves' had less TCR diversity than newly diagnosed patients. Thyroid tissue was not sampled; only peripheral blood was.

CDR3 length: 16 residues. The ends were cut back, 4 bases at V and 0 bases at J, with 15 bases in the middle. CDR1 and CDR2 (germline): SGDLS, YYNGEE. Documented time point: persistent/refractory GD, antithyroid drugs over 5 years with positive TRAb. PBMCs provided the RNA from which the TCR library was made. A roughly 8.7-milliliter sample of peripheral blood was drawn into EDTA tubes. Sequencing was performed on peripheral blood mononuclear cells (PBMCs), taken when the disease was refractory, from a patient treated with antithyroid drugs. The sequence derives from a female donor with Graves disease. The chain carries TRBV9 and TRBJ2-3; D might be TRBD2 (5 bases). CDR3 sequence reads: CASSSRTGSSTDTQYF. CDR3 DNA sequence: TGTGCCAGCAGCTCTCGGACTGGTTCTAGCACAGATACGCAGTATTTT.